This is a list of T cell receptor beta chains from one sample in a study of blood T cell repertoires in COVID-19. Only in-frame clones appear in the TCRdb table, and some are missing; sequencing was by immunoSEQ multiplex PCR. The data contain about 130,000 clones, around three quarters of them singletons. Sequenced: peripheral blood. These receptors originate from a human donor in a cohort sampled during active COVID-19. CDR3s include the opening cysteine and the closing phenylalanine or tryptophan. A D gene is named only where the DNA matches it firmly. For some rows the clone size is stated as once, few or many, or as a class when expanded; others skip it.

clone_size | j_call | v_call | cdr3_length | d_call | cdr3_aa | cdr3_nt
. | TRBJ2-1 | TRBV12-3/TRBV12-4 | 13 | . | CASRVNSYNEQFF | TGTGCCAGCCGGGTGAACTCCTACAATGAGCAGTTCTTC
. | TRBJ2-7 | TRBV28 | 15 | . | CASSPVAASSYEQYF | TGTGCCAGCAGCCCCGTAGCGGCTAGCTCCTACGAGCAGTACTTC
. | TRBJ2-2 | TRBV7-8 | 15 | . | CASSSRRGVTGELFF | TGTGCCAGCAGCTCCAGGCGGGGCGTCACCGGGGAGCTGTTTTTT
. | TRBJ2-3 | TRBV7-2 | 15 | TRBD1 | CASSPIPTGADTQYF | TGTGCCAGCAGCCCGATCCCGACAGGGGCAGATACGCAGTATTTT
once | TRBJ2-7 | TRBV10-1 | 14 | . | CASSGTRSSYEQYF | TGCGCCAGCAGTGGGACAAGGAGCTCCTACGAGCAGTACTTC
. | TRBJ2-2 | TRBV12-5 | 17 | TRBD2 | CASGQTSGGLNTGELFF | TGTGCTAGTGGTCAAACTAGCGGGGGGTTAAACACCGGGGAGCTGTTTTTT
. | TRBJ2-1 | TRBV7-8 | 18 | TRBD1 | CASSLRTGQGVGYNEQFF | TGTGCCAGCAGCTTACGGACGGGACAGGGGGTTGGCTACAATGAGCAGTTCTTC
. | TRBJ1-1 | TRBV4-1 | 16 | . | CASSQFIRGSDTEAFF | TGCGCCAGCAGCCAATTTATCAGGGGATCGGACACTGAAGCTTTCTTT
. | TRBJ2-3 | TRBV9 | 18 | TRBD2 | CASSVGLRGGQLTDTQYF | TGTGCCAGCAGCGTAGGATTGCGGGGGGGACAACTGACAGATACGCAGTATTTT
. | TRBJ1-1 | TRBV11-2 | 15 | . | CASSLTATLNTEAFF | TGTGCCAGCAGCTTAACGGCGACTTTGAACACTGAAGCTTTCTTT
. | TRBJ1-4 | TRBV12-3/TRBV12-4 | 12 | . | CASSLEDRKLFF | TGTGCCAGCAGTTTAGAGGACAGAAAACTGTTTTTT
. | TRBJ2-2 | TRBV28 | 19 | TRBD2 | CASRPGTSGGLLNTGELFF | TGTGCCAGCAGACCCGGGACTAGCGGGGGCCTACTGAACACCGGGGAGCTGTTTTTT
few | TRBJ1-1 | TRBV6-4 | 11 | . | CASGTRGEAFF | TGTGCCAGTGGGACTCGGGGTGAAGCTTTCTTT
. | TRBJ1-1 | TRBV16 | 13 | . | CASSPTGNTEAFF | TGTGCCAGCAGCCCGACAGGTAACACTGAAGCTTTCTTT
. | TRBJ2-7 | TRBV3-1/TRBV3-2 | 14 | . | CASSQRQSSYEQYF | TGTGCCAGCAGCCAACGACAGAGCTCCTACGAGCAGTACTTC
. | TRBJ2-7 | TRBV3-1/TRBV3-2 | 15 | TRBD1 | CASSPGQGPSYEQYF | TGTGCCAGCAGCCCGGGACAGGGGCCGTCCTACGAGCAGTACTTC
. | TRBJ1-1 | TRBV27 | 14 | . | CATSWGRGNTEAFF | TGTGCCACCTCTTGGGGCAGGGGGAACACTGAAGCTTTCTTT
. | TRBJ1-1 | TRBV18 | 14 | . | CASSPKRIYTEAFF | TGTGCCAGCTCACCTAAGAGAATTTACACTGAAGCTTTCTTT
. | TRBJ1-2 | TRBV7-9 | 14 | . | CASSLGGAAYGYTF | TGTGCCAGCAGCTTAGGTGGGGCTGCCTATGGCTACACCTTC
. | TRBJ1-3 | TRBV19 | 14 | . | CASSIGRTDDTIYF | TGTGCCAGTAGTATCGGACGGACTGATGACACCATATATTTT
. | TRBJ2-7 | TRBV6-6 | 14 | . | CASSVQGNSYEQYF | TGTGCCAGCAGTGTACAGGGAAACTCCTACGAGCAGTACTTC
. | TRBJ2-1 | TRBV15 | 15 | TRBD2 | CATSLAGGPRNEQFF | TGTGCCACCAGCCTAGCGGGGGGGCCTCGAAATGAGCAGTTCTTC
. | TRBJ1-1 | TRBV6-5 | 15 | . | CATRNPGTPNTEAFF | TGTGCCACTAGGAACCCCGGGACACCTAACACTGAAGCTTTCTTT
. | TRBJ2-7 | TRBV11-2 | 15 | . | CASSLGTHPSYEQYF | TGTGCCAGCAGCTTAGGCACTCATCCGTCCTACGAGCAGTACTTC
. | TRBJ1-4 | TRBV12-3/TRBV12-4 | 13 | . | CASSLGAPERTSF | TGTGCCAGCAGTTTGGGGGCCCCGGAGCGGACCAGTTTT
. | TRBJ2-7 | TRBV29-1 | 12 | . | CSVEDSSYEQYF | TGCAGCGTTGAAGACAGTTCCTACGAGCAGTACTTC
. | TRBJ2-7 | TRBV6-5 | 12 | . | CASMSGTYEQYF | TGTGCCAGCATGTCAGGAACCTACGAGCAGTACTTC
. | TRBJ2-5 | TRBV6-1 | 13 | . | CASSDGGGETQYF | TGTGCCAGCAGTGATGGGGGCGGGGAGACCCAGTACTTC
. | TRBJ1-6 | TRBV7-9 | 14 | . | CASSRGGGNSPLHF | TGTGCCAGCAGCAGAGGGGGGGGCAATTCACCCCTCCACTTT
. | TRBJ1-5 | TRBV20-1 | 15 | . | CSASFGTHSNQPQHF | TGCAGTGCTAGTTTCGGGACACATAGCAATCAGCCCCAGCATTTT
. | TRBJ2-2 | TRBV5-1 | 18 | TRBD2 | CASSLNWGGFPNTGELFF | TGCGCCAGCAGCTTGAACTGGGGGGGTTTTCCGAACACCGGGGAGCTGTTTTTT
. | TRBJ2-7 | TRBV6-6 | 15 | TRBD1 | CASSYSNQGAEEQYF | TGTGCCAGCAGTTACTCGAACCAGGGGGCCGAAGAGCAGTACTTC
. | TRBJ2-5 | TRBV5-1 | 16 | . | CASSLWGGHQQETQYF | TGCGCCAGCAGCTTGTGGGGGGGACACCAACAAGAGACCCAGTACTTC
. | TRBJ2-7 | TRBV5-1 | 15 | . | CASSLRMVREDEQYF | TGCGCCAGCAGCTTGAGAATGGTCAGGGAGGACGAGCAGTACTTC
few | TRBJ1-3 | TRBV5-1 | 14 | . | CASSRGSSGNTIYF | TGCGCCAGCAGCAGGGGGTCCTCTGGAAACACCATATATTTT
. | TRBJ2-7 | TRBV10-3 | 15 | TRBD1 | CAISESTGYPYEQYF | TGTGCCATCAGTGAGTCGACAGGGTACCCCTACGAGCAGTACTTC
. | TRBJ1-5 | TRBV27 | 14 | . | CASSLDSKYQPQHF | TGTGCCAGCAGCCTGGACAGCAAATATCAGCCCCAGCATTTT
. | TRBJ1-5 | TRBV9 | 15 | TRBD1 | CASSAAGTGNQPQHF | TGTGCCAGCAGCGCCGCCGGGACAGGGAATCAGCCCCAGCATTTT
. | TRBJ2-4 | TRBV6-5 | 14 | TRBD2 | CASLLAGGQNIQYF | TGTGCCAGCCTGCTCGCGGGGGGTCAAAACATTCAGTACTTC
few | TRBJ1-6 | TRBV19 | 15 | TRBD1 | CASSIDRDRNSPLHF | TGTGCCAGTAGTATAGATCGGGACAGAAATTCACCCCTCCACTTT
. | TRBJ2-2 | TRBV20-1 | 14 | TRBD1 | CSASRDRVTGELFF | TGCAGTGCTAGTAGGGACAGGGTTACCGGGGAGCTGTTTTTT
. | TRBJ1-5 | TRBV7-8 | 18 | TRBD1 | CASSWNTGQGAGGQPQHF | TGTGCCAGCAGCTGGAACACGGGACAGGGGGCGGGGGGTCAGCCCCAGCATTTT
. | TRBJ2-1 | TRBV4-1 | 15 | TRBD1 | CASSQGDRGWNEQFF | TGCGCCAGCAGCCAAGGGGACAGGGGATGGAATGAGCAGTTCTTC
once | TRBJ2-5 | TRBV6-5 | 16 | TRBD1 | CASSWSDRVIQETQYF | TGTGCCAGCAGTTGGAGCGACAGGGTCATCCAAGAGACCCAGTACTTC